The rows below give T cell receptor beta chains drawn from one sample of a study of identical twins. TCRdb re-analysed the 5' RACE reads in MiXCR, keeping a single row per CDR3 protein. Among fewer than 650,000 distinct CDR3 sequences listed, about 7.6% were seen once. The same specimen was also included in a second study, on yellow fever vaccine responses in identical twins.

The sequenced material came from PBMCs. The receptors come from a woman aged 18-35 years in good health. Each CDR3 is given with its conserved first and last residue. D genes are given only for firm matches. The size entry is marked missing in some rows and otherwise reads once, few, many or a size class.

V gene	D gene	J gene	clone size	CDR3 DNA	CDR3 protein
TRBV28	NA	TRBJ1-1	NA	TGTGCCAGCAAACGGGGTATGAACACTGAAGCTTTCTTT	CASKRGMNTEAFF
TRBV4-1	NA	TRBJ2-1	many	TGCGCCAGCAGCCAAGGACTAGTGGAAAACAATGAGCAGTTCTTC	CASSQGLVENNEQFF
TRBV2	NA	TRBJ2-3	few	TGTGCCAGCAGTTCCGAGAGTGGCTCGGGGGATACGCAGTATTTT	CASSSESGSGDTQYF
TRBV10-3	NA	TRBJ1-6	few	TGTGCCATCAGTGAAGGGTTAGGAAATTCACCCCTCCACTTT	CAISEGLGNSPLHF
TRBV5-1	TRBD2	TRBJ2-1	NA	TGCGCCAGCAGCTTGGTTCTAGCGGGACCGTTCAATGAGCAGTTCTTC	CASSLVLAGPFNEQFF
TRBV29-1	NA	TRBJ2-5	many	TGCAGCGTTGAAGGTCAGACAGAACCCCGTTGGACCCAGTACTTC	CSVEGQTEPRWTQYF
TRBV7-9	NA	TRBJ2-2	few	TGTGCCAGCAGCCTTCGACAGGCCCCGGAGCTGTTTTTT	CASSLRQAPELFF
TRBV29-1	TRBD1	TRBJ2-6	NA	TGCAGCGTAGGCGAACGGGACAGGGGGCTCTCTGGGGCCAACGTCCTGACTTTC	CSVGERDRGLSGANVLTF
TRBV5-1	NA	TRBJ2-7	few	TGCGCCAGCAGCTTATATGACGGCTCCTACGAGCAGTACTTC	CASSLYDGSYEQYF
TRBV7-9	TRBD1	TRBJ1-2	few	TGTGCCAGCAGCCTAGACAGGGTTGTCGGAGGCTACACCTTC	CASSLDRVVGGYTF
TRBV2	TRBD2	TRBJ2-7	few	TGTGCCAGCTGGTCGGGAGGGAACGAGCAGTACTTC	CASWSGGNEQYF
TRBV12-3/TRBV12-4	TRBD1	TRBJ2-1	few	TGTGCCAGCAGCCGCATGGACAGGGTCTTTGAGCAGTTCTTC	CASSRMDRVFEQFF
TRBV29-1	NA	TRBJ2-4	many	TGCAGCGTAGAAGGGAACGGTATTCAGTACTTC	CSVEGNGIQYF
TRBV2	NA	TRBJ1-5	NA	TGTGCCAGCAGTGGTCAGGGGATTAGTATTAGCAATCAGCCCCAGCATTTT	CASSGQGISISNQPQHF
TRBV7-9	NA	TRBJ1-1	many	TGTGCCAGCAGCTTAGACGGACTCAATCCGAACACTGAAGCTTTCTTT	CASSLDGLNPNTEAFF
TRBV29-1	TRBD1	TRBJ2-1	many	TGCAGCGCCGCAGGGGGCGCTTCCTACAATGAGCAGTTCTTC	CSAAGGASYNEQFF